The TCR beta chain described here comes from a study of blood T cell repertoires in COVID-19. The germline V and J ends were trimmed by 6 bases and 8 bases, with 13 bases remaining between them. CDR1 and CDR2 from the germline V gene are MNHEY and SVGEGT. The length of the CDR3 is 12 residues. Assay used: immunoSEQ multiplex PCR; TCRdb lists only in-frame clones, some missing. This sample has under 350,000 clones, with approximately 85% found just once. The rearrangement joins TRBV6-2 or TRBV6-3 to TRBJ1-1; TRBD1 is a possible D gene (6 bases). Input material: peripheral blood. The clonotype comes from a woman aged 65 to 85 with acute or convalescent COVID-19. This CDR3 is CASSDPTGEAFF. The CDR3 nucleotides are TGTGCCAGCAGCGATCCTACAGGGGAAGCTTTCTTT.